The clone carrying this TCR beta chain was detected only a few times. Via MiXCR, TCRdb re-called the RT-PCR reads, giving one row per CDR3 protein. Of roughly 960,000 distinct CDR3 sequences listed, roughly 18% were seen once; the top ten hold under 6.5%. CDR1 SGHRS and CDR2 YFSETQ come from the germline V gene. The V gene lost 3 bases and the J gene lost 3 bases, with 15 bases spanning the gap. CDR3 size: 15 residues. The sample originates from a study of patients and donors after allogeneic stem cell transplantation. The gene calls are TRBV5-1 and TRBJ1-2; D not resolved. This clonotype was sampled from a human donor who was either an allogeneic HSCT recipient or a stem cell or donor lymphocyte infusion donor (not recorded which). It is not recorded whose cells these are; they may come from a transplant donor. Sequenced material: blood, either unsorted or a sorted T cell fraction (not recorded which). This CDR3 reads CASSSWDGLDYGYTF. The CDR3 DNA is TGCGCCAGCAGCTCTTGGGATGGGCTTGACTATGGCTACACCTTC.